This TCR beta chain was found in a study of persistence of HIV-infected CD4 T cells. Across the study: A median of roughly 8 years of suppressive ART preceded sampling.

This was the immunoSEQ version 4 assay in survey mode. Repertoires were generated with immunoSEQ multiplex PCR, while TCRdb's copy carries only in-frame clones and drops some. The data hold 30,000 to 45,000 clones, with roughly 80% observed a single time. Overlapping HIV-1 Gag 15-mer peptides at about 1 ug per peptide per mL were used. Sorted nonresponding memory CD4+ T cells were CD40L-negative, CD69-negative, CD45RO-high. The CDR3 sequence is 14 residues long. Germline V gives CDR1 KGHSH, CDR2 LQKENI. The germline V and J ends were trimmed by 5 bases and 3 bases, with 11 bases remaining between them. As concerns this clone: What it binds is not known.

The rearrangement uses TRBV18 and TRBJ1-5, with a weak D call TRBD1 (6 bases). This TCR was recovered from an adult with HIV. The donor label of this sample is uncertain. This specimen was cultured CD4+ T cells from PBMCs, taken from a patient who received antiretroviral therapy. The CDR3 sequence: CASSKTGDNQPQHF. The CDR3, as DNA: TGTGCCAGCTCAAAGACAGGTGACAATCAGCCCCAGCATTTT.